These 2 T cell receptor beta chains share one sample of origin, sequenced in a study of vaccination and CD4 T cells after COVID-19. Sequenced with the Oncomine TCR Beta short-read assay was DNA taken from cultured CD4+ T cells. In TCRdb, the PCR reads were re-called with MiXCR into one record per CDR3 protein. The repertoire holds about 15,000 distinct CDR3 sequences, around 46% seen once, with 9% to 15% in the top ten. Their antigen targets remain unknown. Treatment reported: roughly 11-day PBMC culture with coronavirus spike peptide pools or control peptides (ViraFEST assay). Input material: CD4+ T cells from blood, cultured in vitro. The receptors were gathered from a human donor who had recovered from COVID-19.

A single count supports this clonotype. This chain links TRBV28 with TRBJ1-2; D gene ambiguous. The CDR3 is 13 amino acids. V was cut by 2 bases and J by 4 bases, with 8 bases left in between. The germline gives CDR1 MDHEN, CDR2 SYDVKM. The CDR3 region has the DNA TGTGCCAGCAGTTTAGGGGTCCCCTATGGCTACACCTTC. Translation: CASSLGVPYGYTF.

This clonotype was counted between two and nine times. In DNA form, the CDR3 reads TGTGCCAGCAGTGAAGGGCAGTCTGTATTCACTGGCTACACCTTC. Its protein is CASSEGQSVFTGYTF. This chain joins TRBV6-1 and TRBJ1-2; D uncertain. V was clipped by 1 base and J by 7 bases, with 16 bases between them. The CDR3 sequence is 15 residues long. Germline CDR1 MNHNS, CDR2 SASEGT.